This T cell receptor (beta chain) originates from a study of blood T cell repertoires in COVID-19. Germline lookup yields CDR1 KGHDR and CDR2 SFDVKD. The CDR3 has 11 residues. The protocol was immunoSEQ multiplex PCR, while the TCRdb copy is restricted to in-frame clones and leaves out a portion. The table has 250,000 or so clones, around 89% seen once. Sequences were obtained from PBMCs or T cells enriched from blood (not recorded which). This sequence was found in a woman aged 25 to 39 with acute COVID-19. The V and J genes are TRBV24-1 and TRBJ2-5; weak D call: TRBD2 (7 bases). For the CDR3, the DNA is TGTAGAAGGGGGGGCCGAGAGACCCAGTACTTC. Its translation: CRRGGRETQYF.